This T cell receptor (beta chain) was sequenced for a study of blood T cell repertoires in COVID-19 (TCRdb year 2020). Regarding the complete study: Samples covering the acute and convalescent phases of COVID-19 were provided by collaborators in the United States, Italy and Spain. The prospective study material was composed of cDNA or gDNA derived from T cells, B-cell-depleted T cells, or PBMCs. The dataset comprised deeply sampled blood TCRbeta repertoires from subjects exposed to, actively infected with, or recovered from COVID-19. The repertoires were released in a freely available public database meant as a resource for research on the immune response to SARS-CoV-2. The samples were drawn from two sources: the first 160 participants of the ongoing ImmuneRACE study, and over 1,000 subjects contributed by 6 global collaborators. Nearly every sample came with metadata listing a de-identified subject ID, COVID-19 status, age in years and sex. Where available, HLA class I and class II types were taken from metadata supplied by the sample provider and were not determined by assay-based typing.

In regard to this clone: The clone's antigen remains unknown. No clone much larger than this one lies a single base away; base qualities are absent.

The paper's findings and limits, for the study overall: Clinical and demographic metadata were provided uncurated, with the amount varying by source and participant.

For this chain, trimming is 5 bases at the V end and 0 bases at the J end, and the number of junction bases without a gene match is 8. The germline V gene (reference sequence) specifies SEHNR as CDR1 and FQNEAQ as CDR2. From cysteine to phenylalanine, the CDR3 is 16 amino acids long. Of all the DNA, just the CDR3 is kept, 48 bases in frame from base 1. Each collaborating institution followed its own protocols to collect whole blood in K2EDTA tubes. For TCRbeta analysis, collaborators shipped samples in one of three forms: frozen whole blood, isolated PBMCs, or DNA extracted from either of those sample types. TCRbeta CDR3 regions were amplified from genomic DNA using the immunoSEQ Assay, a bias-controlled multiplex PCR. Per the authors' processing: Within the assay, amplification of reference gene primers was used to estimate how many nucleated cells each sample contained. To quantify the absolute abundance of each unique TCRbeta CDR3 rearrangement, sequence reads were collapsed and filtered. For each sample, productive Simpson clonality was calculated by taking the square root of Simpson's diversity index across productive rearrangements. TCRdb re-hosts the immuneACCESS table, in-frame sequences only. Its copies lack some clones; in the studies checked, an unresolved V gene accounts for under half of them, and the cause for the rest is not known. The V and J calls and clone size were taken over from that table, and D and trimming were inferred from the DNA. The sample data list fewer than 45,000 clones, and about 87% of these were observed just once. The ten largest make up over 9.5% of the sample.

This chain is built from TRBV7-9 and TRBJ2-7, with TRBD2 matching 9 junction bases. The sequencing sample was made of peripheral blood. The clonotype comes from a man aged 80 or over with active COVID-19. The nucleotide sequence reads TGTGCCAGCAGCACGCCAGGACTAGCGTCCTCCTACGAGCAGTACTTC. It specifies CASSTPGLASSYEQYF.